The next 20 T cell receptor beta chains were all read from a single sample in a study of regulatory T cells in long-lasting Graves disease. Time point denoted: persistent/refractory GD, antithyroid drugs over 5 years with positive TRAb. RNA isolated from PBMCs was used to make the TCR library. Arm-PCR of CDR3 regions and iRepertoire HTBI primers were used to build TCR beta libraries. MiXCR, run by TCRdb on the multiplex PCR reads, gives a single entry per CDR3 protein. The sample includes 420,000 or so distinct CDR3 sequences, about a quarter of them seen just once. Material: peripheral blood mononuclear cells (PBMCs), obtained when the disease was refractory, from a patient treated with antithyroid drugs. Receptor source: a female donor with Graves disease.

V and J are TRBV30 and TRBJ2-7, with D tentatively TRBD2 (7 bases). The CDR3 loop spans 16 amino acids. CDR1 is GTSNPN and CDR2 is SVGIG in the germline V gene (reference sequence). V lost 1 base to trimming and J lost 2 bases, with 18 bases between them. Written as DNA, the CDR3 is TGTGCCTGGAGTGATGGGGGAGGGTACAGGGCCTACGAGCAGTACTTC. Its protein product is CAWSDGGGYRAYEQYF.

This chain links TRBV20-1 with TRBJ2-7, with TRBD1 as a possible D gene (6 bases). Germline V lookup: CDR1 DFQATT, CDR2 SNEGSKA (reference sequence). The V end lost 4 bases, the J end lost 4 bases, and 20 bases lay between the germline ends. CDR3 length: 15 amino acids. CDR3 nucleotide sequence: TGCAGTGCTAACTCTCGAAGGACAGACGGGTACGAGCAGTACTTC. This codes for CSANSRRTDGYEQYF.

This clonotype was observed many times. The chain employs TRBV12-3 or TRBV12-4 and TRBJ2-5, with D perhaps assigned TRBD1 or TRBD2 (5 bases each). Between the trimmed V and J ends, which lost 6 bases and 0 bases, there was a span of 11 bases. This CDR3 spans 14 amino acids. The CDR3 loop reads CASSWDGYQETQYF. For the CDR3, the DNA is TGTGCCAGCAGCTGGGACGGCTACCAAGAGACCCAGTACTTC.

The gene calls are TRBV12-3 or TRBV12-4 and TRBJ1-2; TRBD1 is a possible D gene (6 bases). The CDR3 has 16 residues. Between the trimmed V and J ends, which lost 5 bases and 3 bases, there was a span of 19 bases. The CDR3 protein is CASSPGRDTLYYGYTF. In DNA form, the CDR3 reads TGTGCCAGCAGTCCCGGCCGGGACACACTTTACTATGGCTACACCTTC.

The rearrangement links TRBV7-2 to TRBJ2-3; TRBD2 matches 11 bases. The CDR3 contains 18 residues. Germline V gives CDR1 SGHTA, CDR2 FQGNSA. The J segment lost 4 bases and the V segment lost 2 bases, leaving 11 bases of the junction unmatched. The CDR3: CASSLRPPSGRTSDTQYF. The CDR3 DNA follows: TGTGCCAGCAGCTTAAGACCTCCTAGCGGGAGGACATCAGATACGCAGTATTTT. Together with reference TRBV7-2 and TRBJ2-3, the CDR3 gives the full variable domain: GAGVSQSPSNKVTEKGKDVELRCDPISGHTALYWYRQSLGQGLEFLIYFQGNSAPDKSGLPSDRFSAERTGGSVSTLTIQRTQQEDSAVYLCASSLRPPSGRTSDTQYFGPGTRLTVL.

This rearrangement joins TRBV6-1 to TRBJ1-6; D not resolved. This CDR3 region has 13 residues. V gave up 8 bases and J gave up 7 bases, with 12 bases separating them. CDR1 is MNHNS and CDR2 is SASEGT in the germline V gene. The CDR3 DNA reads as TGTGCCAGCGTCCGAGTTCCCAATTCACCCCTCCACTTT. It translates to CASVRVPNSPLHF.

The table lists this clonotype with many counts. The J gene is TRBJ1-5, the V gene TRBV2; D is unresolved. This CDR3 comprises 14 residues. V was clipped by 5 bases and J by 0 bases, with 8 bases between them. Looked up from germline, CDR1 is SNHLY and CDR2 is FYNNEI. CDR3 sequence (DNA): TGTGCCAGCAGTCCGGCTCTTAGCAATCAGCCCCAGCATTTT. Amino acid sequence: CASSPALSNQPQHF.

The chain joins TRBV18 to TRBJ2-7; 7 nucleotides align to TRBD2. After removal of 0 bases from V and 6 bases from J, the junction contained 5 bases not matched to a gene. Germline V CDR1 and CDR2: KGHSH, LQKENI. This CDR3 spans 14 amino acids. The DNA for the CDR3 is TGTGCCAGCTCACCACCTCAGGGAGGGCGCGAGCAGTACTTC. Its translation is CASSPPQGGREQYF.

The chain recombines TRBV7-9 with TRBJ1-1, with no clear D. This CDR3 has 11 residues. Trimming took 5 bases from V and 3 from J, leaving 4 bases between them. Per the germline V gene, CDR1 is SEHNR and CDR2 is FQNEAQ (reference sequence). DNA for the CDR3: TGTGCCAGCAGCCACGACACTGAAGCTTTCTTT. Amino acids: CASSHDTEAFF.

A few counts support this clonotype. The chain recombines TRBV6-2 or TRBV6-3 with TRBJ1-1; D gene uncertain. There are 16 residues in the CDR3. Looked up from germline, CDR1 is MNHEY and CDR2 is SVGEGT. V was cut by 2 bases and J by 3 bases, with 16 bases left in between. The CDR3 region is CASSYPPVHRDTEAFF. The CDR3 DNA sequence: TGTGCCAGCAGTTACCCCCCGGTCCATCGGGACACTGAAGCTTTCTTT.

This clonotype has only a few counts. The rearrangement uses TRBV28 and TRBJ1-4; TRBD1 agrees at 7 bases. J was trimmed by 3 bases and V by 7 bases; bases with no gene match: 8. Germline lookup yields CDR1 MDHEN and CDR2 SYDVKM. There are 15 residues in the CDR3. The CDR3 sequence is CASTPRGQANEKLFF. DNA for the CDR3: TGTGCCAGCACCCCGAGGGGGCAGGCTAATGAAAAACTGTTTTTT. Full variable domain (remainder filled in from reference TRBV28 and TRBJ1-4): DVKVTQSSRYLVKRTGEKVFLECVQDMDHENMFWYRQDPGLGLRLIYFSYDVKMKEKGDIPEGYSVSREKKERFSLILESASTNQTSMYLCASTPRGQANEKLFFGSGTQLSVL.

The chain employs TRBV6-1 and TRBJ2-7; 14 bases line up with TRBD2. This CDR3 spans 14 amino acids. Germline V gene sequence: CDR1 MNHNS, CDR2 SASEGT. V was clipped by 6 bases and J by 12 bases; unmatched bases: 10. In nucleotides, the CDR3 is TGTGCCAGCAGAGAGACTAGCGGGAGGGCCGATCTGTACTTC. As protein: CASRETSGRADLYF.

This chain links TRBV28 with TRBJ2-7, with a tentative D call TRBD2 (6 bases). Germline-derived CDR1 and CDR2 are MDHEN and SYDVKM. Trimming left V 10 bases short and J 5 bases short, with 15 bases between. The CDR3 loop spans 12 amino acids. The CDR3 reads CAIRGTRDEQYF. The DNA for the CDR3 is TGTGCCATTCGCGGGACTCGTGACGAGCAGTACTTC.

J is TRBJ2-7 and V is TRBV5-1; D might be TRBD2 (5 bases). Germline V gene lookup returns CDR1 SGHRS and CDR2 YFSETQ. The V and J ends lost 4 bases and 6 bases respectively, with 14 bases between them. This CDR3 has 13 residues. In DNA form, the CDR3 reads TGCGCCAGCAGCGGGAGCAAAGGGCTCGAGCAGTACTTC. It is translated as CASSGSKGLEQYF.

This chain connects TRBV10-3 to TRBJ2-7; tentatively, D is TRBD1 (5 bases). CDR1 is ENHRY, CDR2 SYGVKD, per germline. CDR3 length: 13 amino acids. Trimming removed 6 bases from V and 2 bases from J, with 11 bases in between. The CDR3 loop is CAISPRQPYEQYF. The DNA of the CDR3 is TGTGCCATCAGCCCAAGACAGCCCTACGAGCAGTACTTC.

Many counts were recorded for this clonotype. This chain joins TRBV15 and TRBJ2-5, with a weak D call TRBD1 (5 bases). There are 15 residues in the CDR3. V dropped 2 bases and J dropped 3 bases, with 13 bases sitting between them. The germline V gene encodes CDR1 LNHNV and CDR2 YYDKDF (reference sequence). The CDR3 region has the DNA TGTGCCACCAGCAGATCCCAGGGTACTGAAGAGACCCAGTACTTC. The encoded protein is CATSRSQGTEETQYF.

The sample holds a few counts of this clonotype. The CDR3 protein is CASSAPGLEQYF. As DNA, the CDR3 is TGTGCCAGCAGCGCCCCGGGACTCGAGCAGTACTTC. The rearrangement uses TRBV11-2 and TRBJ2-7; a weak D match, TRBD2 (6 bases). Germline-derived CDR1 and CDR2 are SGHAT and FQNNGV. This CDR3 contains 12 residues. V was trimmed by 5 bases and J by 6 bases, leaving 11 bases between them.

This clonotype has ten or more counts. The J gene is TRBJ2-7, the V gene TRBV6-5; 12 positions agree with TRBD2. Germline lookup yields CDR1 MNHEY and CDR2 SVGAGI. The CDR3 has 16 amino acids. J gave up 6 bases and V 2 bases, and 8 bases lay outside the gene matches. The CDR3 loop reads CASSYGASGRAGEQYF. CDR3 nucleotide sequence: TGTGCCAGCAGTTACGGGGCTAGCGGGAGGGCAGGCGAGCAGTACTTC.

The sample holds a few counts of this clonotype. The chain has TRBV18 and TRBJ2-7, with TRBD2 identical over 15 bases. The CDR3 covers 18 residues. In germline, CDR1 is KGHSH, CDR2 LQKENI. The junction had 7 bases not matched to a gene; V was cut back by 2 bases and J by 2 bases. Written as DNA, the CDR3 is TGTGCCAGCTCACCAGGACTAGCGGGAGGGCCTCCTACCTACGAGCAGTACTTC. Its translation: CASSPGLAGGPPTYEQYF.

This clonotype was observed a few times. V is TRBV6-5 and J is TRBJ2-7; 8 bases are shared with TRBD2. There are 15 residues in the CDR3. Losses at the gene ends were 2 bases for V and 3 bases for J; bases not matched to a gene: 6. Germline V gene lookup returns CDR1 MNHEY and CDR2 SVGAGI. In nucleotides, the CDR3 is TGTGCCAGCAGTTACGGGACCGGGACTAGCTACGAGCAGTACTTC. Residues: CASSYGTGTSYEQYF.